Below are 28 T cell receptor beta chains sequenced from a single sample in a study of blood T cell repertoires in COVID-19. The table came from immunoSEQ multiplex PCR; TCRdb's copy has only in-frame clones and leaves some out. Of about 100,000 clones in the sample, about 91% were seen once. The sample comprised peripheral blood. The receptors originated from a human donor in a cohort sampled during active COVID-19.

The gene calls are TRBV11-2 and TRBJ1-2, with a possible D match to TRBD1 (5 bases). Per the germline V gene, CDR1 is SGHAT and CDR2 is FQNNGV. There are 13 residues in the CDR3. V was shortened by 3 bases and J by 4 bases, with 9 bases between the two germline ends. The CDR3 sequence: CASSFRAGYGYTF. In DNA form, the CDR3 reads TGTGCCAGCAGCTTCAGGGCTGGCTATGGCTACACCTTC.

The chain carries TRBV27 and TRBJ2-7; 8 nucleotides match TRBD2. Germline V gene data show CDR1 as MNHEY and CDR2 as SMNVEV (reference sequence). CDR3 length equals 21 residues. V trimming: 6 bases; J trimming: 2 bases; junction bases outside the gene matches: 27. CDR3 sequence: CASSKHVSGVSVKALPYEQYF. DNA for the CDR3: TGTGCCAGCAGCAAACACGTTAGCGGGGTTAGTGTGAAGGCCCTCCCCTACGAGCAGTACTTC.

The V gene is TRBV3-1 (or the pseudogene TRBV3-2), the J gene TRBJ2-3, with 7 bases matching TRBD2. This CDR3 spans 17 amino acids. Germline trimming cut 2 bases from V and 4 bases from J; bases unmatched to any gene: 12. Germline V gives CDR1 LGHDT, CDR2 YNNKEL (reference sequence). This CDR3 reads CASSQSSGTLGADTQYF. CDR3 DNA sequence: TGTGCCAGCAGCCAATCAAGCGGGACCCTAGGGGCAGATACGCAGTATTTT.

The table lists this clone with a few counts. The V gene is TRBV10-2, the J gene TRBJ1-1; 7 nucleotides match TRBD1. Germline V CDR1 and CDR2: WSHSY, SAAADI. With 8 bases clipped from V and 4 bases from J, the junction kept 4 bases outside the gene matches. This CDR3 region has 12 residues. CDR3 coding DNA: TGCGCCAGCCGGGACAGTTCCACTGAAGCTTTCTTT. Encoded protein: CASRDSSTEAFF.

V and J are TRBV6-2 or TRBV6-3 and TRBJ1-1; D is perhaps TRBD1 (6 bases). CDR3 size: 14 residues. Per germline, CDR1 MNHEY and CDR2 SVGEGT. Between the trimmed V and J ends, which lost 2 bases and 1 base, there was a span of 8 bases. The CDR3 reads CASSYGQRNTEAFF. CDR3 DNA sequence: TGTGCCAGCAGTTACGGACAGCGGAACACTGAAGCTTTCTTT.

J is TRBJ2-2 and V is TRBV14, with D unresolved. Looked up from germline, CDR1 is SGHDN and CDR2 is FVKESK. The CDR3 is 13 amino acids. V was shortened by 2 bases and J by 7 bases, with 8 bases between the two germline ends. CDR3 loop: CASSQSRSGELFF. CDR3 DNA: TGTGCCAGCAGCCAAAGTCGGAGCGGGGAGCTGTTTTTT.

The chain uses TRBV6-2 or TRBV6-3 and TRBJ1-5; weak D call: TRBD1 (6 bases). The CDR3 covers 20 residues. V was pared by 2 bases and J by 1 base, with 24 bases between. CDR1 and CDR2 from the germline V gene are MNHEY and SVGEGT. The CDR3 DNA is TGTGCCAGCAGTTACGCCCGACGTACAGGGTTGGCGGTAAGCAATCAGCCCCAGCATTTT. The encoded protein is CASSYARRTGLAVSNQPQHF.

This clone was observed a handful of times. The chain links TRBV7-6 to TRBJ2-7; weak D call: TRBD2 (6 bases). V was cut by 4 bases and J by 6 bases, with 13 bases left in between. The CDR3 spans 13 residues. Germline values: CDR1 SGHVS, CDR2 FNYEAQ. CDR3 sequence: CASSWDSNSEQYF. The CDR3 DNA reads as TGTGCCAGCAGCTGGGACTCGAACTCCGAGCAGTACTTC.

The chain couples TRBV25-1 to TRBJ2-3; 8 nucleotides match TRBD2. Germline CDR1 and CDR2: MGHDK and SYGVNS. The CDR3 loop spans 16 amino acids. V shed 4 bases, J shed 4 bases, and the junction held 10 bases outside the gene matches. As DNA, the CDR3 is TGTGCCAGCAGTGCCTTTATGGAGCGGGGGCCAGATACGCAGTATTTT. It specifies CASSAFMERGPDTQYF.

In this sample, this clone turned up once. The DNA for the CDR3 is TGTGCCAGCAGTTTGGGAGCGGAGCAGTTCTTC. Encoded protein: CASSLGAEQFF. The chain combines TRBV28 with TRBJ2-1; D may be TRBD2 (5 bases). CDR3 length: 11 residues. Germline CDR1 is MDHEN and CDR2 is SYDVKM. V shed 3 bases and J shed 10 bases, with 7 bases lying between them.

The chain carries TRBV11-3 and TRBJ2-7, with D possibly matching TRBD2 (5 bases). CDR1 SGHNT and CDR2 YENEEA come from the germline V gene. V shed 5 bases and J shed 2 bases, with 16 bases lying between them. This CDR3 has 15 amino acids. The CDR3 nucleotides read TGTGCCAGCAGCCCTCGTGGTAGCGCGACCTACGAGCAGTACTTC. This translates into CASSPRGSATYEQYF. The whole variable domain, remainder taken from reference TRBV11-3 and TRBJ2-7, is EAGVVQSPRYKIIEKKQPVAFWCNPISGHNTLYWYLQNLGQGPELLIRYENEEAVDDSQLPKDRFSAERLKGVDSTLKIQPAELGDSAVYLCASSPRGSATYEQYFGPGTRLTVT.

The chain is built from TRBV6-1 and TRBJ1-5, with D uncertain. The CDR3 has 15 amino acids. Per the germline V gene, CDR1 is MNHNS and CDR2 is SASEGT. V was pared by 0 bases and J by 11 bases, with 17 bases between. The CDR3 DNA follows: TGTGCCAGCAGTGAAGCTGGAGGAGGTACCGGGGCCCAGCATTTT. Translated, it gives CASSEAGGGTGAQHF.

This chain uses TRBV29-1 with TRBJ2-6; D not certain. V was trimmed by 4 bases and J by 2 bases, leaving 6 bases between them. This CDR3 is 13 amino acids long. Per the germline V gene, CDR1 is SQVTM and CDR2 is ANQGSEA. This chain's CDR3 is CSVGATGANVLTF. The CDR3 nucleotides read TGCAGCGTTGGGGCAACTGGGGCCAACGTCCTGACTTTC.

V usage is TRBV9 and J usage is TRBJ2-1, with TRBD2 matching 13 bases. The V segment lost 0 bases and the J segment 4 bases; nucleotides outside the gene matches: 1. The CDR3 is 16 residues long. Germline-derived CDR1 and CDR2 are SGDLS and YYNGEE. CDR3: CASSVGGLAGYNEQFF. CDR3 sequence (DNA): TGTGCCAGCAGCGTAGGGGGACTAGCGGGGTACAATGAGCAGTTCTTC.

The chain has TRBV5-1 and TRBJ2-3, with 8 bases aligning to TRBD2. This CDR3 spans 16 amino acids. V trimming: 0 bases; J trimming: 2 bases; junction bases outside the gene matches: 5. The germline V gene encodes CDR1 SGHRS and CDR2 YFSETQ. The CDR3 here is CASSLGVSGNTDTQYF. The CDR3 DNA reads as TGCGCCAGCAGCTTGGGAGTTAGCGGGAACACAGATACGCAGTATTTT.

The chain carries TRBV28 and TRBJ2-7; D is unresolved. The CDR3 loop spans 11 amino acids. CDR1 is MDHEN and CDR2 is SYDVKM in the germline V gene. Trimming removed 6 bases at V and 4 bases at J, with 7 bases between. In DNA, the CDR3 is TGTGCCAGCAGCTACGAATACGAGCAGTACTTC. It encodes CASSYEYEQYF.

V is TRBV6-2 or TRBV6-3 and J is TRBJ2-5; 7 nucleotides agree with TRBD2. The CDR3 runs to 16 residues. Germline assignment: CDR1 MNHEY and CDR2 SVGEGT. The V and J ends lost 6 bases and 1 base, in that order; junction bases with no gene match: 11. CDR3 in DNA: TGTGCCAGCAGCTCCCGGGTTAGCGGGTTCCAAGAGACCCAGTACTTC. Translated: CASSSRVSGFQETQYF.

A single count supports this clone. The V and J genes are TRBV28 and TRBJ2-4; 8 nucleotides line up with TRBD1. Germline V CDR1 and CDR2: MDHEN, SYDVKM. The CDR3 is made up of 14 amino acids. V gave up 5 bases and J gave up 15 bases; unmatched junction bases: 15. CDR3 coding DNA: TGTGCCAGCAGTCCCTATCGACAGGGGCGATCAGGGTACTTC. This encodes CASSPYRQGRSGYF.

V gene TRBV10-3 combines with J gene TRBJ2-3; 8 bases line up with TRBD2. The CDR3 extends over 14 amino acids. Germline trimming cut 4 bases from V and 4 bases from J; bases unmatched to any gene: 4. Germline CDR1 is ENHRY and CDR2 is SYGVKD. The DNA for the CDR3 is TGTGCCATCAGTGGGCTAGCGGGCGCAGATACGCAGTATTTT. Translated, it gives CAISGLAGADTQYF.

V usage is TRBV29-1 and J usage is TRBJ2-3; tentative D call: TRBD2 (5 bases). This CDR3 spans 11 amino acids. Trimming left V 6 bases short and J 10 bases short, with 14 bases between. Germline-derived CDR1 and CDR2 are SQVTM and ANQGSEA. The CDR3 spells CSVEVTVPQYF. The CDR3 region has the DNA TGCAGCGTGGAGGTAACGGTTCCGCAGTATTTT.

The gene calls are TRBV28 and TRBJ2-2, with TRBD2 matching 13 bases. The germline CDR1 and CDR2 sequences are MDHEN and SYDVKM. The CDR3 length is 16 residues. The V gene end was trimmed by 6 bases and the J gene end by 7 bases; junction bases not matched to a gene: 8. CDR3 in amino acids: CASSLGTSGKVGELFF. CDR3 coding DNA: TGTGCCAGCAGCCTAGGGACTAGCGGGAAGGTCGGGGAGCTGTTTTTT. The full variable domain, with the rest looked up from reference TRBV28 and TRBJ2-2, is DVKVTQSSRYLVKRTGEKVFLECVQDMDHENMFWYRQDPGLGLRLIYFSYDVKMKEKGDIPEGYSVSREKKERFSLILESASTNQTSMYLCASSLGTSGKVGELFFGEGSRLTVL.

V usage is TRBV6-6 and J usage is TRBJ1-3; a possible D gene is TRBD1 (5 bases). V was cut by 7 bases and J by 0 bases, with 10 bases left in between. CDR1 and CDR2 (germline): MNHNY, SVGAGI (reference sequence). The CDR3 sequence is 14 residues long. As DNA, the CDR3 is TGTGCCAGCAAGGGGCCCTCCTCTGGAAACACCATATATTTT. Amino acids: CASKGPSSGNTIYF.

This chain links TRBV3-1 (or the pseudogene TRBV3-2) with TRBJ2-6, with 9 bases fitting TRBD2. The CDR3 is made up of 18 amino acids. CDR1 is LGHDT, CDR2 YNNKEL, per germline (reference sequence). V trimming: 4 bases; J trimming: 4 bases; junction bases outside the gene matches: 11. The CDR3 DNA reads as TGTGCCAGCAGCCGGCGATCTAGCGGGATTGGCGGGGCCAACGTCCTGACTTTC. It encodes CASSRRSSGIGGANVLTF.

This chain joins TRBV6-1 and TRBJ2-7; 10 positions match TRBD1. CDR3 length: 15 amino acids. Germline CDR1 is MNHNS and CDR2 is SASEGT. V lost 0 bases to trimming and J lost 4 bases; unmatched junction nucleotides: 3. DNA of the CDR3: TGTGCCAGCAGTGAAGCGGGGACAGGGGCTTACGAGCAGTACTTC. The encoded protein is CASSEAGTGAYEQYF.

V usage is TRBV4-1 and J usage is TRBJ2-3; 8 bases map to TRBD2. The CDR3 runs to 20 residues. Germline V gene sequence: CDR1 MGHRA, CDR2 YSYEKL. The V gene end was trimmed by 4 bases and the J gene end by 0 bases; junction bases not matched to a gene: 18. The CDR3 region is CASSPESSGLRGASTDTQYF. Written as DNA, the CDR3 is TGCGCCAGCAGCCCCGAATCTAGCGGGCTCAGGGGCGCTAGCACAGATACGCAGTATTTT.

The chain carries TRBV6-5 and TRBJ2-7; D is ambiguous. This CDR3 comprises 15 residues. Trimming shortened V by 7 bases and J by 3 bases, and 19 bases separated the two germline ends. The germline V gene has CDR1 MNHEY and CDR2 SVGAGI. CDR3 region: CASNKPVSRHYEQYF. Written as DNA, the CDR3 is TGTGCCAGCAACAAACCCGTTAGCCGCCACTACGAGCAGTACTTC.

DNA for the CDR3: TGTGCCAGCTCACCAAACGGGGGGACAGGCGGAGCTTTCTTT. Amino acids: CASSPNGGTGGAFF. The V call is TRBV18, the J call TRBJ1-1; 8 bases are shared with TRBD1. The ends lost 2 bases at V and 10 bases at J; junction bases unmatched: 9. The length of the CDR3 is 14 residues. CDR1 and CDR2 (germline): KGHSH, LQKENI.

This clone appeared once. CDR3 bases: TGTGCCAGCAGCAACACAGGGTTCGTTGGCTACACCTTC. Its protein is CASSNTGFVGYTF. The rearrangement joins TRBV12-3 or TRBV12-4 to TRBJ1-2; tentative D call: TRBD1 (6 bases). V lost 6 bases and J 7 bases, leaving 15 bases between the germline ends. This CDR3 comprises 13 residues.